Reported below is one TCR beta chain. The target antigen is unknown. The CDR3 totals 14 residues. The ends lost 5 bases at V and 4 bases at J; junction bases unmatched: 5. Germline V gene data show CDR1 as SGHTA and CDR2 as FQGNSA. These data belong to a study of shared clonotypes between healthy human individuals. Some clones are missing from TCRdb's copy, which holds only in-frame ones; the method was immunoSEQ multiplex PCR. The sample has roughly 2 million clones; 95% are singletons. Overall study results and limits: Naive subsets usually exceeded memory subsets in estimated richness. Approximately 4.6% of naive CD4 clonotypes were common to several donors.

The receptor comes from a man between 18 and 29 years old in good health. The material sequenced was naive CD4+ T cells sorted from blood. As to subset: CD45RA+ positively selected. The V and J genes are TRBV7-2 and TRBJ2-7; 10 nucleotides match TRBD2. This CDR3 is CASSAGLAVYEQYF. The CDR3, as DNA: TGTGCCAGCAGCGCAGGACTAGCGGTATACGAGCAGTACTTC.